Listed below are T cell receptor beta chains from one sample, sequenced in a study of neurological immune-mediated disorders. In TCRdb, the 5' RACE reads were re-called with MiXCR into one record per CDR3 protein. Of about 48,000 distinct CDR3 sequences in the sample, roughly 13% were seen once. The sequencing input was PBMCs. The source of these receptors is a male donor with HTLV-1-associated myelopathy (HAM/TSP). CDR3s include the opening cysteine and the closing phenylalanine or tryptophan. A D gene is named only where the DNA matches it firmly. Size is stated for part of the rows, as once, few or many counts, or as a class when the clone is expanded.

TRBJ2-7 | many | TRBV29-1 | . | TGCAGCGTTGGACTCTCCTACGAGCAGTACTTC | CSVGLSYEQYF
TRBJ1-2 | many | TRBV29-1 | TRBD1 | TGCAGCGTTTTGACAGGGGGGATCTATGGCTACACCTTC | CSVLTGGIYGYTF
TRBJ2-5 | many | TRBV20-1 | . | TGCAGTGCTAGGTCAGGGCCCGTAGAGACCCAGTACTTC | CSARSGPVETQYF
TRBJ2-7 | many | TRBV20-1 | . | TGCAGTGTAACACCATCCTACGAGCAGTACTTC | CSVTPSYEQYF
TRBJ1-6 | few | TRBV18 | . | TGTGCCAGCTCGGCCGGGGCCAATAATTCACCCCTCCACTTT | CASSAGANNSPLHF
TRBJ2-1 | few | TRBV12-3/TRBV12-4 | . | TGTGCCAGCAGTTTAAATGGGGGGCCGGAAATTGAGCAGTTCTTC | CASSLNGGPEIEQFF
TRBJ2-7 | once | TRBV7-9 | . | TGTGCCAGCAGCCTTGGACGCTCCGAGCAGTACTTC | CASSLGRSEQYF
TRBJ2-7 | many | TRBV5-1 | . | TGCGCCAGCAGCTTATCTCTTTTTTACGAGCAGTACTTC | CASSLSLFYEQYF
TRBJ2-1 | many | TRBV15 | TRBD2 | TGTGCCACCAGGGTCGGGGGGATAAACAATGAGCAGTTCTTC | CATRVGGINNEQFF
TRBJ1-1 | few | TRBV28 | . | TGTGCCAGCAGTTTAAGCACTGAAGCTTTCTTT | CASSLSTEAFF
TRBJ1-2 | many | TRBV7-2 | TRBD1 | TGTGCCAGCAGCTTGAACCGGGACAGTCATGGCTACACCTTC | CASSLNRDSHGYTF
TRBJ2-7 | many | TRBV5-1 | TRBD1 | TGCGCCAGCAGCCCAAACAGGGGGCGCTTCGAGCAGTACTTC | CASSPNRGRFEQYF
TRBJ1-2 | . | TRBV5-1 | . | TGCGCCAGCAGCTTGGGTCGGAACAATGGCTACACCTTC | CASSLGRNNGYTF
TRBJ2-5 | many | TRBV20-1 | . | TGCAGTGCTAGTAGGCGGTCAGAGACCCAGTACTTC | CSASRRSETQYF
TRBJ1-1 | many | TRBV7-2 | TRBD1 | TGTGCCAGCAGCTCCGGACAGGGTATGAACACTGAAGCTTTCTTT | CASSSGQGMNTEAFF
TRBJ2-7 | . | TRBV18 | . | TGTGCCAGCTCACCCGCCGCCTACGAGCAGTACTTC | CASSPAAYEQYF
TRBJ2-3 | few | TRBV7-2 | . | TGTGCCAGCAGGTTAGGGACCACAGATACGCAGTATTTT | CASRLGTTDTQYF
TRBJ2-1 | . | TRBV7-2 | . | TGTGCCAGCAGCTTAGTCACATCCGGGGGTAACAATGAGCAGTTCTTC | CASSLVTSGGNNEQFF
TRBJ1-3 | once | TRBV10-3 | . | TGTGCAATTCGAGAAAGCTCTAGAAACACCATATATTTT | CAIRESSRNTIYF
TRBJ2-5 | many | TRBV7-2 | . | TGTGCCAGCAGCGCAGGGTCCCAAGAGACCCAGTACTTC | CASSAGSQETQYF
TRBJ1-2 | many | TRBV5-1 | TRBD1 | TGCGCCAGCAGCTTGGCGGGACAGCAAAACTATGGCTACACCTTC | CASSLAGQQNYGYTF
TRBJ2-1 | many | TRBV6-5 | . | TGTGCCAGCAGTTACTCAGGGTTTGGTGAGCAGTTCTTC | CASSYSGFGEQFF
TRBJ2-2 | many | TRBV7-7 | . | TGTGCCAGCAGCTTAGCGGTAGAGGGGGAGCTGTTTTTT | CASSLAVEGELFF
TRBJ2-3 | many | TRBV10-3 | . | TGTGCCATCAGTGAGTCGAGTAGGCGCACAGATACGCAGTATTTT | CAISESSRRTDTQYF
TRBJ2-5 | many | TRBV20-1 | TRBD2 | TGCAGTGCATTGCGGGGGGTACACCAAGAGACCCAGTACTTC | CSALRGVHQETQYF
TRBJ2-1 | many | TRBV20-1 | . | TGCAGTGCAAGGGGGGAGACTAATCTCAATGAGCAGTTCTTC | CSARGETNLNEQFF
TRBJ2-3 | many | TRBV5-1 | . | TGCGCCAGCAGCTTGGACAGTCCGCTGACAGATACGCAGTATTTT | CASSLDSPLTDTQYF
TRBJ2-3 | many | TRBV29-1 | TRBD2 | TGCAGCGTTGTTAGAGCGGGGGGAAGGACAGATACGCAGTATTTT | CSVVRAGGRTDTQYF
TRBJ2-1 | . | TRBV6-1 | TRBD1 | TGTGCCAGCAATCCCCGGGGAGCAGGGGGCAACCATGAGCAGTTCTTC | CASNPRGAGGNHEQFF
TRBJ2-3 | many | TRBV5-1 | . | TGCGCCAGCAGCACCTCAGGGGAAACCACAGATACGCAGTATTTT | CASSTSGETTDTQYF
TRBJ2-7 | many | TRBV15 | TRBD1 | TGTGCCACCAGCACTCGCGGGACAGGGGTCGAGCAGTACTTC | CATSTRGTGVEQYF
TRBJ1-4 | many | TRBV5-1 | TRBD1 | TGCGCCAGCAGCCTTGACAGGGGAAATGAAAAACTGTTTTTT | CASSLDRGNEKLFF
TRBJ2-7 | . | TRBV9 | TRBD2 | TGTGCCAGCAGCGTGGGACTAGCTTACGAGCAGTACTTC | CASSVGLAYEQYF
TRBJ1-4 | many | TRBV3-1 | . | TGTGCCAGCAGCAGGTGGACAGATGAAAAACTGTTTTTT | CASSRWTDEKLFF
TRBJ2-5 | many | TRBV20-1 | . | TGCAGTGCCCCAGAAAGACAGCAAGAGACCCAGTACTTC | CSAPERQQETQYF
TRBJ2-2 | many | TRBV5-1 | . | TGCGCCAGCAGCTTCGGGCAGAACACCGGGGAGCTGTTTTTT | CASSFGQNTGELFF
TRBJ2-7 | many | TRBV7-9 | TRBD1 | TGTGCCAGCAGCCCTGACAGGGTAGCTTGGCAGTACTTC | CASSPDRVAWQYF
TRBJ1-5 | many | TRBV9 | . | TGTGCCAGCAGCGCCGGGGGCCAGGGCGCACAGCCCCAGCATTTT | CASSAGGQGAQPQHF
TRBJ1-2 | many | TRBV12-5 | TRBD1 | TGTGCTAGTGGATCGGACAGGGGAACCCCCTACACCTTC | CASGSDRGTPYTF
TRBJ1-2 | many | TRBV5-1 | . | TGCGCCAGCAGCCGGACGGAGGAGTATGGCTACACCTTC | CASSRTEEYGYTF
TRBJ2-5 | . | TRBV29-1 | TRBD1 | TGCAGCGTCGGGGACAGGTACCAAGAGACCCAGTACTTC | CSVGDRYQETQYF
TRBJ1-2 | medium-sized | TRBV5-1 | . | TGCGCCAGCAGCCCCAGCTCAGGGGCGAACTATGGCTACACCTTC | CASSPSSGANYGYTF
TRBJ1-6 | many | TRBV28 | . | TGTGCCAGCAGTTTAGAGGGTTCACCCCTCCACTTT | CASSLEGSPLHF